This is a list of T cell receptor beta chains from one sample in a study of regulatory T cells in long-lasting Graves disease. TCRdb analysed the multiplex PCR reads with MiXCR anew, one entry per CDR3 protein. The table lists just over 600,000 distinct CDR3 sequences, around 15% of them singletons. This sample was shared with a second study, whose subject was T cells in Graves' hyperthyroidism and ophthalmopathy.

The sample in question was peripheral blood mononuclear cells (PBMCs), obtained at new diagnosis, from a patient treated with antithyroid drugs. These TCRs come from a woman aged 30 to 39 with Graves disease. The CDR3 runs from the conserved cysteine through the conserved F or W. The D gene is left open where the match is weak. For some rows the clone size is stated as once, few or many, or as a class when expanded; others skip it.

>NA|many|TRBJ1-5|TRBV28
CASSQPPAGREQPQHF
TGTGCCAGCAGTCAACCCCCCGCTGGGAGGGAACAGCCCCAGCATTTT
>TRBD1|NA|TRBJ2-6|TRBV28
CASRTGGDRGRGANVLTF
TGTGCCAGCAGGACAGGGGGGGACAGGGGGCGTGGGGCCAACGTCCTGACTTTC
>NA|many|TRBJ1-2|TRBV27
CASRTATIDGYTF
TGTGCCAGCAGGACCGCCACTATCGATGGCTACACCTTC
>TRBD1|many|TRBJ2-5|TRBV18
CASSRWTGGEETQYF
TGTGCCAGCTCACGATGGACAGGGGGCGAAGAGACCCAGTACTTC
>TRBD2|many|TRBJ2-1|TRBV7-2
CASSLGPTSGSINEQFF
TGTGCCAGCAGCCTCGGCCCGACTAGCGGATCAATCAATGAGCAGTTCTTC
>NA|many|TRBJ2-7|TRBV7-9
CASSQTGWSYEQYF
TGTGCCAGCAGCCAGACGGGTTGGTCCTACGAGCAGTACTTC
>TRBD1|NA|TRBJ2-3|TRBV7-9
CASSLGQGVNTQYF
TGTGCCAGCAGCTTAGGACAGGGTGTGAATACGCAGTATTTT
>NA|many|TRBJ2-7|TRBV18
CASSPPGWEAPHEQYF
TGTGCCAGCTCACCACCAGGGTGGGAGGCTCCCCACGAGCAGTACTTC
>NA|few|TRBJ2-2|TRBV6-1
CASRTTGTRNTGELFF
TGTGCCAGCAGAACGACCGGGACCCGGAACACCGGGGAGCTGTTTTTT
>NA|few|TRBJ2-3|TRBV28
CASSQAWDTQYF
TGTGCCAGCAGTCAAGCTTGGGATACGCAGTATTTT
>NA|many|TRBJ2-5|TRBV7-2
CASSQFGAGQETQYF
TGTGCCAGCAGCCAGTTTGGGGCAGGCCAAGAGACCCAGTACTTC
>NA|few|TRBJ1-6|TRBV10-2
CASSGGDSPLHF
TGCGCCAGCAGTGGAGGGGATTCACCCCTCCACTTT
>TRBD2|many|TRBJ2-2|TRBV28
CASSFTSRGSTGELFF
TGTGCCAGCAGTTTTACCTCGCGGGGGAGCACCGGGGAGCTGTTTTTT
>TRBD1|NA|TRBJ2-7|TRBV5-1
CASSWAQGQGAYEQYF
TGCGCCAGCAGCTGGGCCCAGGGACAGGGGGCCTACGAGCAGTACTTC
>NA|many|TRBJ2-3|TRBV5-1
CASSPGQYTDTQYF
TGCGCCAGCAGCCCCGGACAGTACACAGATACGCAGTATTTT
>NA|NA|TRBJ1-4|TRBV6-2/TRBV6-3
CASSYQEGTNEKLFF
TGTGCCAGCAGTTACCAGGAGGGAACTAATGAAAAACTGTTTTTT
>TRBD2|once|TRBJ2-3|TRBV3-1
CASSQGTGRGGEKDTQYF
TGTGCCAGCAGCCAAGGTACCGGGAGGGGAGGTGAGAAAGATACGCAGTATTTT
>TRBD1|NA|TRBJ2-7|TRBV19
CASSIAETGGGEQYF
TGTGCCAGTAGTATCGCGGAGACAGGGGGCGGCGAGCAGTACTTC
>NA|many|TRBJ1-3|TRBV6-1
CASRPRPGNTIYF
TGTGCCAGCAGACCGAGACCTGGAAACACCATATATTTT
>NA|many|TRBJ1-2|TRBV20-1
CSAAGHSYGYTF
TGCAGTGCTGCCGGACACAGCTATGGCTACACCTTC
>TRBD1|many|TRBJ2-6|TRBV28
CASSWDSGSGANVLTF
TGTGCCAGCAGTTGGGACAGCGGCTCTGGGGCCAACGTCCTGACTTTC
>TRBD1|few|TRBJ1-2|TRBV24-1
CATRGTGPNYGYTF
TGTGCCACCAGGGGGACAGGGCCTAACTATGGCTACACCTTC
>TRBD2|NA|TRBJ2-1|TRBV6-2/TRBV6-3
CASSYWGGAYNEQFF
TGTGCCAGCAGTTACTGGGGAGGGGCCTACAATGAGCAGTTCTTC
>TRBD2|few|TRBJ2-7|TRBV20-1
CSAIRITSAAYEQYF
TGCAGTGCTATTAGAATTACTAGCGCGGCGTACGAGCAGTACTTC
>NA|many|TRBJ1-3|TRBV15
CATSSSGNTIYF
TGTGCCACGTCCAGCTCTGGAAACACCATATATTTT
>NA|many|TRBJ1-1|TRBV19
CASSEYLGTEAFF
TGTGCCAGTAGTGAATATTTGGGTACTGAAGCTTTCTTT